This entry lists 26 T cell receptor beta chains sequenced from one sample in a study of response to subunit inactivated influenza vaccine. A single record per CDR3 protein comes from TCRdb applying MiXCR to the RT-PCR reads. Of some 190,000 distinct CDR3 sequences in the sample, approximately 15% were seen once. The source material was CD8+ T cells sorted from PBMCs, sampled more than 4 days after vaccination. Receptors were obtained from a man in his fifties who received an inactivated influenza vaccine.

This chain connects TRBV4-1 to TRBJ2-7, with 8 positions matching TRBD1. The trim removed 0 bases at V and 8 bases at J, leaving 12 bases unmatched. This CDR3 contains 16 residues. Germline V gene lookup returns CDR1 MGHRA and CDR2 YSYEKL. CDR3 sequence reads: CASSQDGPIQGEQQYF. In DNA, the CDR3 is TGCGCCAGCAGCCAAGACGGACCGATACAGGGGGAGCAGCAGTACTTC.

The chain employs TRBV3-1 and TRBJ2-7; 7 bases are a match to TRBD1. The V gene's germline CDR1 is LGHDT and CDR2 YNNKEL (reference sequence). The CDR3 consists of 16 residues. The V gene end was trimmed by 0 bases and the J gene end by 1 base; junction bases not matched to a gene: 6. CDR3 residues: CASSQDFRTGSYEQYF. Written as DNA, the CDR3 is TGTGCCAGCAGCCAAGATTTCCGGACAGGATCCTACGAGCAGTACTTC.

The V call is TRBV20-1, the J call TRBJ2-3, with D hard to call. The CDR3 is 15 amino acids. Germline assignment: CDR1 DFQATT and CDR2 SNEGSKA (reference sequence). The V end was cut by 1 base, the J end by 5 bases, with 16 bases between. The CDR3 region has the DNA TGCAGTGCTAGAGGCCGGCGGAACACTGGAGATACGCAGTATTTT. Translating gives CSARGRRNTGDTQYF.

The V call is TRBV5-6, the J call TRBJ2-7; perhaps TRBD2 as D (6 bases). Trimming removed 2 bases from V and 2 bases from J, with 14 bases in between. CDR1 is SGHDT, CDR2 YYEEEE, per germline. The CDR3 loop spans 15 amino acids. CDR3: CASSLGIAVTYEQYF. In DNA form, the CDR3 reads TGTGCCAGCAGCTTAGGGATAGCGGTAACCTACGAGCAGTACTTC. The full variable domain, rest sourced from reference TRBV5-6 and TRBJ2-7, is DAGVTQSPTHLIKTRGQQVTLRCSPKSGHDTVSWYQQALGQGPQFIFQYYEEEERQRGNFPDRFSGHQFPNYSSELNVNALLLGDSALYLCASSLGIAVTYEQYFGPGTRLTVT.

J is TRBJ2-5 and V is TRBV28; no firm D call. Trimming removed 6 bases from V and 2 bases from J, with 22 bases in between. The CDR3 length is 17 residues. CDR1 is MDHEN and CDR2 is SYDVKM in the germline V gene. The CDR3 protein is CASSGPGPTQFQETQYF. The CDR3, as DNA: TGTGCCAGCAGCGGACCGGGCCCTACCCAATTTCAAGAGACCCAGTACTTC.

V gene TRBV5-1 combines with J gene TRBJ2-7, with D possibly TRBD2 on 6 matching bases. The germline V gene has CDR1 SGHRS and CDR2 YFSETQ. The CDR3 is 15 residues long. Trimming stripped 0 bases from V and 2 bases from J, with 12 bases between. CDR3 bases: TGCGCCAGCAGCTTGGAGGGGACTCCCGCCTACGAGCAGTACTTC. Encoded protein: CASSLEGTPAYEQYF.

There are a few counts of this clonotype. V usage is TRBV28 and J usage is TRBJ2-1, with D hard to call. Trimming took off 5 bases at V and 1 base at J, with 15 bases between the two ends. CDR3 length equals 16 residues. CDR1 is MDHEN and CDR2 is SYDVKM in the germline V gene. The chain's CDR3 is CASSEYLVGSYNEQFF. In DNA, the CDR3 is TGTGCCAGCAGTGAGTATCTAGTCGGATCCTACAATGAGCAGTTCTTC.

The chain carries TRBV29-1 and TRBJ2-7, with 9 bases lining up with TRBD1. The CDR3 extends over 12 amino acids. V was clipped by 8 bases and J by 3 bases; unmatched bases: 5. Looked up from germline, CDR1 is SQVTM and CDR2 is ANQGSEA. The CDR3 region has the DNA TGCAGCATGACGGGACAGGGCTACGAGCAGTACTTC. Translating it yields CSMTGQGYEQYF.

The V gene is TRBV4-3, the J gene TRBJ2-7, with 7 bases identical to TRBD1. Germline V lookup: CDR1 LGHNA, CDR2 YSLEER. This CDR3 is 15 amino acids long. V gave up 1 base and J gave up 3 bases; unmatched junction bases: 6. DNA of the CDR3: TGCGCCAGCAGCCAAGGCCCGGGACAGAACTACGAGCAGTACTTC. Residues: CASSQGPGQNYEQYF.

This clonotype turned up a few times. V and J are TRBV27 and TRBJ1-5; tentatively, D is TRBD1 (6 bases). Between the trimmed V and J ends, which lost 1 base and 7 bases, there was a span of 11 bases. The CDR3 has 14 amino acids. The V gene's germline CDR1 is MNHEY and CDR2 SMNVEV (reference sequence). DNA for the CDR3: TGTGCCAGCAGTTTATTACAGGGTGGACAGCCCCAGCATTTT. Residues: CASSLLQGGQPQHF.

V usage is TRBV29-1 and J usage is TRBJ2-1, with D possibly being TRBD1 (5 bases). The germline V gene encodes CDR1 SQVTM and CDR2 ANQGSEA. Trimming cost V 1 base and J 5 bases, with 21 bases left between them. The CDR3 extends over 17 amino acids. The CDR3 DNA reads TGCAGCGTTGAAGGGTTGATAGACAGAAAGACTGACAATGAGCAGTTCTTC. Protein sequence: CSVEGLIDRKTDNEQFF.

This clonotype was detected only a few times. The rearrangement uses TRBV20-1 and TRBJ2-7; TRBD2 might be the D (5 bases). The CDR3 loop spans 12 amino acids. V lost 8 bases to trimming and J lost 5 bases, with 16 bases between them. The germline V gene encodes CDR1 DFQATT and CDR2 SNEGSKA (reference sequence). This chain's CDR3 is CSRLGKGNEQYF. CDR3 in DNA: TGCAGTCGCCTCGGGAAGGGAAACGAGCAGTACTTC.

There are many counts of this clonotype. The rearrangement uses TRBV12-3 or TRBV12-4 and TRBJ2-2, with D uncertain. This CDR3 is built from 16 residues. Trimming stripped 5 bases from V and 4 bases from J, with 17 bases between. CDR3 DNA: TGTGCCAGCAGTCCACCCCATTGGGCAGGCACCGGGGAGCTGTTTTTT. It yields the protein CASSPPHWAGTGELFF.

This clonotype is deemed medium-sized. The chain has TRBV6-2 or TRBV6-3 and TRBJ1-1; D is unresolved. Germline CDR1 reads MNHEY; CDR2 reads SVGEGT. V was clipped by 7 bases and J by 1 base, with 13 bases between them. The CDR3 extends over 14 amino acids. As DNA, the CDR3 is TGTGCCAGCACCCTCGCTGGGCAGAACACTGAAGCTTTCTTT. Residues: CASTLAGQNTEAFF.

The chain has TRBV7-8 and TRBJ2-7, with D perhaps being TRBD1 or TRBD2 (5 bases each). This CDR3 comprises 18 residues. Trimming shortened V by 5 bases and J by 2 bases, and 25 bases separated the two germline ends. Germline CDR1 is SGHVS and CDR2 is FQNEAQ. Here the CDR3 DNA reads TGTGCCAGCAGCCCCCTGTCCGCCTGGGGGTATATAGCCTACGAGCAGTACTTC. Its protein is CASSPLSAWGYIAYEQYF.

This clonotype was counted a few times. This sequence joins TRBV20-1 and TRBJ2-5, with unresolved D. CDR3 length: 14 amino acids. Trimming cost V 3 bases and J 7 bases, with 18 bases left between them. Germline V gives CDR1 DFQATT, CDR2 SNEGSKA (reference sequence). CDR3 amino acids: CSARPLQDSVTQYF. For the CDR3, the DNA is TGCAGTGCTAGGCCCCTTCAGGATTCTGTGACCCAGTACTTC.

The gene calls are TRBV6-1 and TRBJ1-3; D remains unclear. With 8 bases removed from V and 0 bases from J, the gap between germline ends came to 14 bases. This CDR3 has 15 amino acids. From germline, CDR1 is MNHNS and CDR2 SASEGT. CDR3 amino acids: CASGKVADSGNTIYF. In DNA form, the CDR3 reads TGTGCCAGCGGAAAAGTCGCTGACTCTGGAAACACCATATATTTT.

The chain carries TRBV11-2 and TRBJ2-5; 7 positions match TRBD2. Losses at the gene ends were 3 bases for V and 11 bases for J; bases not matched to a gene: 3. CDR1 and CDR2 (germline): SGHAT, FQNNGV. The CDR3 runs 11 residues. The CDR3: CASSLGLTQYF. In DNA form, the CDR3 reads TGTGCCAGCAGCTTGGGACTAACTCAGTACTTC.

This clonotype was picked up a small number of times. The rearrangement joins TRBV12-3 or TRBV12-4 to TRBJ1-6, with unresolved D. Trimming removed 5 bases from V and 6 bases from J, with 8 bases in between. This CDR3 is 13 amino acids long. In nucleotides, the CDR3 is TGTGCCAGCAGTCCGTCTGGTAATTCACCCCTCCACTTT. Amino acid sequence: CASSPSGNSPLHF.

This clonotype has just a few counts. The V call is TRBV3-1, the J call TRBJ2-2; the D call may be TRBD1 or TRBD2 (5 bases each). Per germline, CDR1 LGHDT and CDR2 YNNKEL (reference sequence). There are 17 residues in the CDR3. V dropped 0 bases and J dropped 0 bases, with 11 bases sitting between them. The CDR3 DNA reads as TGTGCCAGCAGCCAAGATAGGGGCGGGTCGAACACCGGGGAGCTGTTTTTT. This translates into CASSQDRGGSNTGELFF.

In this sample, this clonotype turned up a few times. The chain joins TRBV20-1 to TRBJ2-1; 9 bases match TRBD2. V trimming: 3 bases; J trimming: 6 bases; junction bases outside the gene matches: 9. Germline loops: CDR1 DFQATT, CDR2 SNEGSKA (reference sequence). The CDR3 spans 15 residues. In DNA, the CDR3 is TGCAGTGCTAGGTCAGGCGGGGGGGCCCTCAATGAGCAGTTCTTC. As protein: CSARSGGGALNEQFF.

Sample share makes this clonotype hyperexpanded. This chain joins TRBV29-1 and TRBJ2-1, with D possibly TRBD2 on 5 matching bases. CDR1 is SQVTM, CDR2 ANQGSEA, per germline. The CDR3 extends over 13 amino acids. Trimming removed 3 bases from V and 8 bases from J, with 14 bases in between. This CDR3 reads CSVERAPWDEQFF. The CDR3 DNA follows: TGCAGCGTTGAGCGGGCCCCTTGGGATGAGCAGTTCTTC.

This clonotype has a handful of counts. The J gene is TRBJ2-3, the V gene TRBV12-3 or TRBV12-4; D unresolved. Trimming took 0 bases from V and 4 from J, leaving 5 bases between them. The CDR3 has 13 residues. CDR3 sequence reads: CASSLALADTQYF. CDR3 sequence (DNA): TGTGCCAGCAGTTTAGCGCTTGCAGATACGCAGTATTTT.

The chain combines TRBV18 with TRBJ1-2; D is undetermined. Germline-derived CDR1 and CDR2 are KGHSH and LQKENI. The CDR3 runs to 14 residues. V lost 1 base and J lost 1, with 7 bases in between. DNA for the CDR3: TGTGCCAGCTCACCACTAGCAGTTAACTATGGCTACACCTTC. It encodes CASSPLAVNYGYTF. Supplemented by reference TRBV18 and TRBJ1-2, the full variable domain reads NAGVMQNPRHLVRRRGQEARLRCSPMKGHSHVYWYRQLPEEGLKFMVYLQKENIIDESGMPKERFSAEFPKEGPSILRIQQVVRGDSAAYFCASSPLAVNYGYTFGSGTRLTVV.

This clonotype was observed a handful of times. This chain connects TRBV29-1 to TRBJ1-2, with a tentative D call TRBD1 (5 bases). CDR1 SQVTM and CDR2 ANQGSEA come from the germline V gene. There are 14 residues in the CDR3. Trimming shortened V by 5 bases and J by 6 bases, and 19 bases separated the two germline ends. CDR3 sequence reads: CSVFGGDSSDGYTF. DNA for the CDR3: TGCAGCGTTTTCGGGGGAGACAGTTCGGATGGCTACACCTTC. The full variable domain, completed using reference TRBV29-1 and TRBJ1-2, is SAVISQKPSRDICQRGTSLTIQCQVDSQVTMMFWYRQQPGQSLTLIATANQGSEATYESGFVIDKFPISRPNLTFSTLTVSNMSPEDSSIYLCSVFGGDSSDGYTFGSGTRLTVV.

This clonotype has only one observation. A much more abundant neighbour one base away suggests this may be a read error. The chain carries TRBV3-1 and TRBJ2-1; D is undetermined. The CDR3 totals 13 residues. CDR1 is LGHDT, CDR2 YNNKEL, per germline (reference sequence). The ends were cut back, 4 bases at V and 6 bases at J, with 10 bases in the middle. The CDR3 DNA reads TGTGCCAGCAGCCGAGCTTTAGTCAATGAGCAGTTCTTC. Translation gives CASSRALVNEQFF.